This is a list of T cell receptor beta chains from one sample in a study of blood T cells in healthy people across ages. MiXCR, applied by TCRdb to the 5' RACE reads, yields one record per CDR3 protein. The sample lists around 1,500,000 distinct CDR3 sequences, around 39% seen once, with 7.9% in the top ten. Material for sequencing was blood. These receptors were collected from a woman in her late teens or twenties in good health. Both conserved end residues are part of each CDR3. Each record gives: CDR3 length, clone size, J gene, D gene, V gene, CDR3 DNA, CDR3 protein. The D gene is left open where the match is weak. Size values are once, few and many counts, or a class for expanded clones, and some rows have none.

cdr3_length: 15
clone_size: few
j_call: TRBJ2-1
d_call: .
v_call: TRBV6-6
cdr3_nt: TGTGCCAGCAGTGGGGGGAGGGGGGGCCAGAATGAGCAGTTCTTC
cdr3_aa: CASSGGRGGQNEQFF

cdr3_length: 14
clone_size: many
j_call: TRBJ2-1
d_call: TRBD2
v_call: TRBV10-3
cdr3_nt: TGTGCCATCAGCCAGACTAGCGGGAGGGACGAGCAGTTCTTC
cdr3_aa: CAISQTSGRDEQFF

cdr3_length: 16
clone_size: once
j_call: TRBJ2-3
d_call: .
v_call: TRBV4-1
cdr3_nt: TGCGCCAGCAGCGCTTCGAGTCAGTCTAGCACAGATACGCAGTATTTT
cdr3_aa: CASSASSQSSTDTQYF

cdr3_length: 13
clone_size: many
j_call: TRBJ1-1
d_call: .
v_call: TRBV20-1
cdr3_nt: TGCAGTGCTAGGAAGCAGGAGAACACTGAAGCTTTCTTT
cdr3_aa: CSARKQENTEAFF

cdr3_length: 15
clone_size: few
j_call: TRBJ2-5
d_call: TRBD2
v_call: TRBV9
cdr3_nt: TGTGCCAGCAGCGTAGAGGGAGGGGTCCGAGAGACCCAGTACTTC
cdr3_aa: CASSVEGGVRETQYF

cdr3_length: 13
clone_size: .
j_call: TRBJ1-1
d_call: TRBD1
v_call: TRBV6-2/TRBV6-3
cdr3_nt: TGTGCCAGCCTCGGGACAGTAGGGACTGAAGCTTTCTTT
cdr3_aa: CASLGTVGTEAFF

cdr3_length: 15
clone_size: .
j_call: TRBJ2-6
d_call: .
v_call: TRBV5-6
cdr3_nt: TGTGCCTGCAGCTTAGAGCTCTCTGGGGCCAACGTCCTGACTTTC
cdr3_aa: CACSLELSGANVLTF

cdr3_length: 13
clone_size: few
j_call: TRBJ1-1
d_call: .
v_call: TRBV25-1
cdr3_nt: TGTGCCAGCAGTGAATATGCCCGGACTGAAGCTTTCTTT
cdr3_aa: CASSEYARTEAFF

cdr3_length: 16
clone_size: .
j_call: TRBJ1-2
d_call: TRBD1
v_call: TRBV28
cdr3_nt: TGTGCCAGCAGCCCCTGGGGGCAGGGGGCGACCTATGGCTACACCTTC
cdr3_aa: CASSPWGQGATYGYTF

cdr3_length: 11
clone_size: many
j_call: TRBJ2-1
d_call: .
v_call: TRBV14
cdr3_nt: TGTGCCAGCAGCCAAGAAGGTCTACAGTTCTTC
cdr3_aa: CASSQEGLQFF

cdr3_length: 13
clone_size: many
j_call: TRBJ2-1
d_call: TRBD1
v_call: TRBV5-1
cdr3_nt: TGTGCCAGCAGCTTAGGACAGGGCAATGAGCAGTTCTTC
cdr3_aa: CASSLGQGNEQFF

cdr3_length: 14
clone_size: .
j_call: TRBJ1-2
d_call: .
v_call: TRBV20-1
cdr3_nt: TGCAGTGCTAGACCCGGACGCGGTTCCGGTGGCCACACCTTC
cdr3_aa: CSARPGRGSGGHTF

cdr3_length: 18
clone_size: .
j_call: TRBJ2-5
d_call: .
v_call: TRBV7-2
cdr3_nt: TGTGCCAGCAGCTTACAAAGGACCACATTGATCGGGACAAATGAGCAGTACTTC
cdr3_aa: CASSLQRTTLIGTNEQYF

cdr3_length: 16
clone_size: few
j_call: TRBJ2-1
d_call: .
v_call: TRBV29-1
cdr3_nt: TGCAGCGTTGAAGATCTCGGGGGAGGGGGCTACAATGAGCAGTTCTTC
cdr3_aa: CSVEDLGGGGYNEQFF

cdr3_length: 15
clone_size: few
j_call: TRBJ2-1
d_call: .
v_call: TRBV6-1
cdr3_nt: TGTGCCAGCAGTGAATCAAACTGGGCCTACAATGAGCAGTTCTTC
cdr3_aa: CASSESNWAYNEQFF

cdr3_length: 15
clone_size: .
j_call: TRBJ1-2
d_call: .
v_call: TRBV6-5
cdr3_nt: TGTGCCAGCAGTTCATGGGCTGGATTTAACTATGGCTACACCTTC
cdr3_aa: CASSSWAGFNYGYTF

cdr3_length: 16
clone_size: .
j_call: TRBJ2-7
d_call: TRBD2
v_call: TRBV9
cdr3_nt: TGTGCCAGCAGCGGAGCTAGCGGGAGGCCTTCAGAGGAGCAGTACTTC
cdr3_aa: CASSGASGRPSEEQYF

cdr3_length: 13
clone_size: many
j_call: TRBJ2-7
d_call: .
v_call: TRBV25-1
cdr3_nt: TGTGCCAGCAGTGACAGCTCCGCCTACGAGCAGTACTTC
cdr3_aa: CASSDSSAYEQYF

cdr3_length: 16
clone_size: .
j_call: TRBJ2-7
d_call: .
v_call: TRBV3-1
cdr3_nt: TGTGCCAGCAGCCAAGAAATACGGGCCAGCACCTACGAGCAGTACTTC
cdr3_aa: CASSQEIRASTYEQYF

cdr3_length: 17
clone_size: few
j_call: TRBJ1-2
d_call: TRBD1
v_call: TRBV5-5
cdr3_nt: TGTGCCAGCAGCGGCACTACCGACAGGGGCGTAGGCTATGGCTACACCTTC
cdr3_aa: CASSGTTDRGVGYGYTF

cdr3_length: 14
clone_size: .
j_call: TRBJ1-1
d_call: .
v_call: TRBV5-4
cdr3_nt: TGTGCCAGCAGCTTAGCCGACTCGAACACTGAAGCTTTCTTT
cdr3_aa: CASSLADSNTEAFF

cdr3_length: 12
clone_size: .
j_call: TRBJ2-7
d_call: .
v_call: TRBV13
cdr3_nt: TGTGCCAGCAGCTCCTGCAAGAACGAGCAGTACTTC
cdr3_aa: CASSSCKNEQYF

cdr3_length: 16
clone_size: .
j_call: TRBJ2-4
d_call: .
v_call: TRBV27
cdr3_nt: TGTGCCAGCAGTTCTCCCTCCGGGCCAGCCAAAAACATTCAGTACTTC
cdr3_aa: CASSSPSGPAKNIQYF

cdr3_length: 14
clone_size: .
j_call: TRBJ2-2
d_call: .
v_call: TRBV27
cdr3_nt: TGTGCCAGCAGTTTTAGGACATTGGGGCGGGAGCTGTTTTTT
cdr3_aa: CASSFRTLGRELFF

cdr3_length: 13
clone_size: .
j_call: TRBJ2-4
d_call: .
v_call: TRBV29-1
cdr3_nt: TGCAGCGTTGAAATTGGGCTGCGGAGCATTCAGTACTTC
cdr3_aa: CSVEIGLRSIQYF

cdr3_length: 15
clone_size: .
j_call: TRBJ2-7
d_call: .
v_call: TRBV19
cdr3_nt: TGTGCCAGTAGTATAGCCACCGATCGAAACAATGAGCAGTACTTC
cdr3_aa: CASSIATDRNNEQYF

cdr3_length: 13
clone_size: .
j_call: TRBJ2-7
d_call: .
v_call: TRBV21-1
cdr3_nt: TGTGCCAGTAGTCAGGTCGACCCCTACGAGCAGTACTTC
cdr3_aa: CASSQVDPYEQYF

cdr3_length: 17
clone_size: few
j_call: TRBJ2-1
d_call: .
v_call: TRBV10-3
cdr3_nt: TGTGCCATCAGAGAGCGGGCCGCACTAGGAGGAAACAATGAGCAGTTCTTC
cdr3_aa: CAIRERAALGGNNEQFF

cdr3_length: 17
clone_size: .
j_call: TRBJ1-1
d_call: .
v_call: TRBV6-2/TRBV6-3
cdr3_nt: TGTGCCAGCAGTTACTCGAACGAGGGAGGTTGGGACACTGAAGCTTTCTTT
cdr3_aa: CASSYSNEGGWDTEAFF

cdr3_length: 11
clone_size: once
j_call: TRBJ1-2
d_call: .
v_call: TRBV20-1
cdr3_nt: TGCAGTGCTAGAAGGGACTATGGCCACACCTTC
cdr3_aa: CSARRDYGHTF

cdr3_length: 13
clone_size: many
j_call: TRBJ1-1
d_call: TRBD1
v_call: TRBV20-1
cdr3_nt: TGCAGTGCGCGTGAGGGGGCTTCGGTGTCAGCTTTCTTT
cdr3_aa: CSAREGASVSAFF

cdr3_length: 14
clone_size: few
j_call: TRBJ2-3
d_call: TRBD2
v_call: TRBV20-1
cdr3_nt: TGCAGTGCTACGCCTAGCGGGGGGGCAGATACGCAGTATTTT
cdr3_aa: CSATPSGGADTQYF

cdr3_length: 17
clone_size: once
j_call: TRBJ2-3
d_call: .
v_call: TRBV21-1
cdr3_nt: TGTGCCAGCAGCAAAGAGGATCTAGCGGGAATCACAGATACGCAGTATTTT
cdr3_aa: CASSKEDLAGITDTQYF

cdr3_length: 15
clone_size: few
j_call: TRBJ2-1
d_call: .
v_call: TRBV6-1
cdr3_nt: TGTGCCAGCAGGACCGAACCGAGCTCCTACAATGAGCAGTTCTTC
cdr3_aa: CASRTEPSSYNEQFF

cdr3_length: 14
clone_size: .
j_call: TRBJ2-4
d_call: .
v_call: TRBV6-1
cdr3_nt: TGTGCCAGCAGTGAAGCGGGGGGCCGGAACATTCAGTACTTC
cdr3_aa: CASSEAGGRNIQYF

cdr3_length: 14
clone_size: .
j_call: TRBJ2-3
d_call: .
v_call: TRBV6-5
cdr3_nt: TGTGCCAGCACCCCCCCGGGGGGCCTCGATACGCAGTATTTT
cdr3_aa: CASTPPGGLDTQYF

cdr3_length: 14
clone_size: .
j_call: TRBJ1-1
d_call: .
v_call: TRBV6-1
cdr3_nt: TGTGCCAGCAGAGAGGGCGGCGGGAACACTGAAGCTTTCTTT
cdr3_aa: CASREGGGNTEAFF

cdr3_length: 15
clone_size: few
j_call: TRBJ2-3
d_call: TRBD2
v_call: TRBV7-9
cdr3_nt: TGTGCCACCCTTCTCACTAGCGGATACACAGATACGCAGTATTTT
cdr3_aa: CATLLTSGYTDTQYF

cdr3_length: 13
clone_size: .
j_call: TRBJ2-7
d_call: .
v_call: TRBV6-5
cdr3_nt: TGTGCCAGCAGTTACGCCACGAGCAATGAGCAGTACTTC
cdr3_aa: CASSYATSNEQYF

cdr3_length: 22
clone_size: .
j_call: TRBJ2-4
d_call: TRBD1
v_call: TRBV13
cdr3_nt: TGTGCCAGCAGCTTAACCGGTTATCTCGGGACAGGGGGCGAAGGAGCCAAAAACATTCAGTACTTC
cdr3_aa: CASSLTGYLGTGGEGAKNIQYF

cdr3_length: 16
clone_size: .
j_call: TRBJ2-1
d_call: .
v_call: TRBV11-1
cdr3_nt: TGTGCCAGCAGCTCCCCCCGGGGCTTAGCCTACAATGAGCAGTTCTTC
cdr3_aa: CASSSPRGLAYNEQFF

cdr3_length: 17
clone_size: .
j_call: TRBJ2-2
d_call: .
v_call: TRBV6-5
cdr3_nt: TGTGCCAGCAGTTACTCCTGGCCGGACCCGGGAACCGGGGAGCTGTTTTTT
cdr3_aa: CASSYSWPDPGTGELFF

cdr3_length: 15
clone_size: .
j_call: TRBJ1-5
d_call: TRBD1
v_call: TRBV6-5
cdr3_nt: TGTGCCAGCAGTTTCACAGGGGGCGCGGAACAGCCCCAGCATTTT
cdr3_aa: CASSFTGGAEQPQHF

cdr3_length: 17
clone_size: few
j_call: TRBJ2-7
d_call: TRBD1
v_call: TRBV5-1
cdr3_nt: TGCGCCAGCAGCTTGGTCCCCACGGGACAGGGTGGCTACGAGCAGTACTTC
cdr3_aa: CASSLVPTGQGGYEQYF

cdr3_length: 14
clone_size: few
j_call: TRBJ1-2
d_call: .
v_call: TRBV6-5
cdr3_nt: TGTGCCAGCAGTTATGGGAGACAGGCGGGCGGCTACACCTTC
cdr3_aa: CASSYGRQAGGYTF